This entry is about one TCR beta chain. Its target antigen remains unknown. No base quality values were provided; no much bigger clone lies one nucleotide off. The germline V gene gives CDR1 as SGDLS and CDR2 as YYNGEE. From the cysteine through the phenylalanine, the CDR3 covers 14 amino acids. Only the CDR3 portion is preserved as DNA: 42 bases, with reading frame beginning at the first base. Between the V and J ends, shortened by 0 bases and 4 bases respectively, the junction contains 10 bases. Peripheral blood CD8+ and CD4+ T cells from healthy donors, Susac syndrome patients and multiple sclerosis patients were profiled by high-throughput TCR beta sequencing. Healthy donors were included as age- and sex-matched controls. Bulk CD8+ and CD4+ T cells were purified by magnetic negative isolation, whereas CD8+ TEMRA cells were enriched by FACS. Blood was drawn into EDTA tubes, processed within 24 hours, and PBMCs were isolated by density gradient centrifugation. PBMCs destined for TCR sequencing were cryopreserved in liquid nitrogen and later thawed in a 37 °C water bath. Purity of sorted or isolated CD4+, CD8+ and CD8+ TEMRA cells was at least 90%.

RNA was extracted with the RNeasy kit and about 0.5 to 1 ug was reverse transcribed using random hexamers. The immunoSEQ multiplex PCR assay, covering 54 Vbeta and 13 Jbeta segments, was used to amplify TCR beta CDR3 regions. To correct PCR amplification bias, a synthetic template baseline was used for both primer optimization and computational correction. In the original analysis: Only productive sequences were kept, with reads annotated to V, D and J genes according to IMGT and analyzed in immunoSEQ Analyzer. To calculate clonality, Shannon entropy was normalized by log2 of the number of productive unique sequences and then subtracted from one. For each patient and control, public and private clones were evaluated within the 100 most prevalent clones. A clone was defined as Susac-specific if it was absent from the healthy and MS cohorts, from around 960 published viral clones and from other ImmuneACCESS disease sequences. TCRdb took the public reads, trimmed them with fastp at Q25, ran MiXCR for clone calling and kept in-frame beta chains. Each entry merges the rows of one CDR3 protein and shows their most common DNA and genes. The V and J calls follow TCRdb's processing rather than the paper's. Across this sample there are about 200,000 distinct CDR3 sequences, with 90% to 95% seen only once. The ten top clones hold around 0.093% of the sample.

These data originate in a study of CD8 T cells in Susac syndrome (dated by TCRdb to the late 2010s). As for the study more broadly: Repertoire sequencing was used to test whether CD8+ T cell activation and differentiation in Susac syndrome was antigen driven.

Study-wide findings and limitations: The number of individuals in the TCR sequencing and HLA analysis was acknowledged as relatively small.

Recombination linked TRBV9 to TRBJ1-2; the D gene identity is not certain. The receptor was isolated from a human donor in good health. Sample: CD4+ T cells from PBMCs. The CDR3 sequence is CASSVGSRLYGYTF. The nucleotides read TGTGCCAGCAGCGTAGGTAGCCGACTCTATGGCTACACCTTC. The full variable domain, completed from the reference TRBV9 and TRBJ1-2 proteins outside the CDR3, reads DSGVTQTPKHLITATGQRVTLRCSPRSGDLSVYWYQQSLDQGLQFLIQYYNGEERAKGNILERFSAQQFPDLHSELNLSSLELGDSALYFCASSVGSRLYGYTFGSGTRLTVV.